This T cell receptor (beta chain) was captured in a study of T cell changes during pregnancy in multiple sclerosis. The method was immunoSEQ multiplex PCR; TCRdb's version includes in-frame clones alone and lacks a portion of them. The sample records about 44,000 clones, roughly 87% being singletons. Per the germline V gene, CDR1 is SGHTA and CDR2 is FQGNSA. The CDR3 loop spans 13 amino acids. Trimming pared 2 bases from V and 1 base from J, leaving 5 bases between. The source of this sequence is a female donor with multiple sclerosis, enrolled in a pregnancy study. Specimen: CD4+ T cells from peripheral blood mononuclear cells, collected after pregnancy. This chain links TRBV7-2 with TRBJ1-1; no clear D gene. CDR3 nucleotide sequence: TGTGCCAGCAGCTTAAACTCGAACACTGAAGCTTTCTTT. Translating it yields CASSLNSNTEAFF.